The clone carrying this TCR beta chain occurred many times. The antigen is undetermined. The sample belongs to a study of identical twins. Between the trimmed V and J ends, which lost 5 bases and 4 bases, there was a span of 12 bases. This CDR3 region has 14 residues. Whole-study results and caveats: Fewer insertions marked abundant cord blood beta clonotypes; young adult naive trended weakly, memory not at all. The study found excess low generation probability among twin-shared out-of-frame alpha sequences.

TCRdb processed the 5' RACE reads anew with MiXCR; each CDR3 protein has one entry. Of some 790,000 distinct CDR3 sequences in the sample, about 20% are singletons; the top ten hold around 13%. These same data were also listed under a study on T cells expressing NK-cell markers. This second study says: For several experiments, T cell sorting was restricted to the alpha-beta TCR population by means of an anti-gamma-delta TCR antibody.

The V and J genes are TRBV12-3 or TRBV12-4 and TRBJ1-5; no clear D. The sequenced material came from PBMCs. The TCR was taken from a young woman in good health. CDR3 DNA: TGTGCCAGCAGTCCCGGACTCGGGAATCAGCCCCAGCATTTT. This codes for CASSPGLGNQPQHF.